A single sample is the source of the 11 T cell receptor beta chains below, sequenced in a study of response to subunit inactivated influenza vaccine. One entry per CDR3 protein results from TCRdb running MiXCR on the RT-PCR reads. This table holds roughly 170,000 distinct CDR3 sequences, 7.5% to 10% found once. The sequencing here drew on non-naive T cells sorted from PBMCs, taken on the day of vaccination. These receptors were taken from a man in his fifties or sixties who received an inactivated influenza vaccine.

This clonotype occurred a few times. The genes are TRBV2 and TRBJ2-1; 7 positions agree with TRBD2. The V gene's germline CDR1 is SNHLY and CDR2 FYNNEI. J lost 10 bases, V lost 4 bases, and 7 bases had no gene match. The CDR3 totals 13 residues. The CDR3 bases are TGTGCCAGCAGTGCCAGCGGGATTAGAGAGCAGTTCTTC. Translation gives CASSASGIREQFF.

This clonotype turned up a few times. The CDR3 here is CASSPLSYNEQFF. For the CDR3, the DNA is TGTGCCAGCAGCCCCCTCTCCTACAATGAGCAGTTCTTC. This chain joins TRBV13 and TRBJ2-1, with unresolved D. The CDR3 has 13 amino acids. From germline, CDR1 is PRHDT and CDR2 FYEKMQ (reference sequence). Trimming cost V 5 bases and J 0 bases, with 5 bases left between them.

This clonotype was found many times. CDR3 sequence (DNA): TGCGCCAGCAGCTTGGGGGATACTCAGCCCCAGCATTTT. It codes for CASSLGDTQPQHF. The rearrangement links TRBV5-1 to TRBJ1-5; D is uncertain. The CDR3 has 13 residues. Germline CDR1 and CDR2: SGHRS and YFSETQ. The ends were cut back, 0 bases at V and 6 bases at J, with 7 bases in the middle. The whole variable domain, remainder taken from reference TRBV5-1 and TRBJ1-5, is KAGVTQTPRYLIKTRGQQVTLSCSPISGHRSVSWYQQTPGQGLQFLFEYFSETQRNKGNFPGRFSGRQFSNSRSEMNVSTLELGDSALYLCASSLGDTQPQHFGDGTRLSIL.

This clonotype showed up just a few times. CDR3 amino acids: CASSQDSGGSGANVLTF. CDR3 nucleotides: TGCGCCAGCAGCCAAGATTCGGGGGGCTCTGGGGCCAACGTCCTGACTTTC. The chain couples TRBV4-3 to TRBJ2-6; 7 bases map to TRBD2. In germline, CDR1 is LGHNA, CDR2 YSLEER. This CDR3 comprises 17 residues. V shed 0 bases and J 0 bases; nucleotides not matched to a gene: 2.

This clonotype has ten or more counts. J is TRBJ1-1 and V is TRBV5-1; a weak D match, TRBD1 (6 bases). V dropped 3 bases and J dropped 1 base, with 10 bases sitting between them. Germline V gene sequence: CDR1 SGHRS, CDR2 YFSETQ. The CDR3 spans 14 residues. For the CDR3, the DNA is TGCGCCAGCAGCTCAGGGGCAGCGAACACTGAAGCTTTCTTT. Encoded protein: CASSSGAANTEAFF.

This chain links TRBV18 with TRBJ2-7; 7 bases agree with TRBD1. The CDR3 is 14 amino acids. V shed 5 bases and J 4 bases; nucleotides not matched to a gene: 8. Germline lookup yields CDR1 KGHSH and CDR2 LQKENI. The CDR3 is CASSTTGAGYEQYF. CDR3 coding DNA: TGTGCCAGCTCAACCACAGGGGCTGGATACGAGCAGTACTTC.

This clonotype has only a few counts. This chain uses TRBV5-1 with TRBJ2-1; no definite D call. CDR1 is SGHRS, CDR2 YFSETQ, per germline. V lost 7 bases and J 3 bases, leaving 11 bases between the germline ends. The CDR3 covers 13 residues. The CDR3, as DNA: TGCGCCAGCCACGACCTGGACTACAATGAGCAGTTCTTC. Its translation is CASHDLDYNEQFF.

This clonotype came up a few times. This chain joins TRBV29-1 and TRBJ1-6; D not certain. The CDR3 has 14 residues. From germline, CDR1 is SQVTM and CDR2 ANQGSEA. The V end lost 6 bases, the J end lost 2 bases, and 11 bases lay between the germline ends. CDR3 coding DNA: TGCAGCGTCTCGGACGGGGCCTATAATTCACCCCTCCACTTT. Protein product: CSVSDGAYNSPLHF.

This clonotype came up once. DNA for the CDR3: TGTGCCAGCAGAACCCTCAGGGGCGGTGGTCCCTACGAGCAGTACTTC. It specifies CASRTLRGGGPYEQYF. The chain combines TRBV6-1 with TRBJ2-7, with a weak D call TRBD1 (6 bases). V dropped 6 bases and J dropped 2 bases, with 20 bases sitting between them. CDR3 length: 16 amino acids. Germline V gene sequence: CDR1 MNHNS, CDR2 SASEGT.

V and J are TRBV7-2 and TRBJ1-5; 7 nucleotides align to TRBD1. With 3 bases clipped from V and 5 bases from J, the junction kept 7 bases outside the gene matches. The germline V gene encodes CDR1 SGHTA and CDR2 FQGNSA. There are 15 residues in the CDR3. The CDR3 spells CASSFTGEWYQPQHF. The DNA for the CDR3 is TGTGCCAGCAGCTTTACAGGGGAATGGTATCAGCCCCAGCATTTT.

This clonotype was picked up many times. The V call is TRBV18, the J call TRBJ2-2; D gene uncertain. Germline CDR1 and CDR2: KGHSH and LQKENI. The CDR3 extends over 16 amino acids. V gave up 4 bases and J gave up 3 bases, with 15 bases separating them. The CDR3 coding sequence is TGTGCCAGCTCACGCAATGCGGCCCGGGACACCGGGGAGCTGTTTTTT. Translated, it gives CASSRNAARDTGELFF.